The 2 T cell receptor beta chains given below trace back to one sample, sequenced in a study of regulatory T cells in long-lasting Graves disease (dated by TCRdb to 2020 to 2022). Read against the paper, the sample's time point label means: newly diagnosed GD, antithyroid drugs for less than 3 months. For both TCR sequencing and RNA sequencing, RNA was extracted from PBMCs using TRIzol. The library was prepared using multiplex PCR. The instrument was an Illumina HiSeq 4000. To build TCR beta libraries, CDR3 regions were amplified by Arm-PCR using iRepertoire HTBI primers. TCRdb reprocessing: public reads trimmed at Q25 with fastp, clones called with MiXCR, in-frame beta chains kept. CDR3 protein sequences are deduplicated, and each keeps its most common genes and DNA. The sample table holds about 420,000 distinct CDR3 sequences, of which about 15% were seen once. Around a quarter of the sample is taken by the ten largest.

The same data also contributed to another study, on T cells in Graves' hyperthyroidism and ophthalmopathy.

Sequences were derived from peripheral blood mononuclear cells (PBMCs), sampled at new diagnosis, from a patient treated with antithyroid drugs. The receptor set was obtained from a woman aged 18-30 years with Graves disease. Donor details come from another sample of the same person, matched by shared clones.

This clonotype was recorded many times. The CDR3 here is CASSPGTNQNIQYF. CDR3 nucleotides: TGTGCCAGCAGCCCCGGGACTAACCAAAACATTCAGTACTTC. The rearrangement joins TRBV3-1 to TRBJ2-4; 7 bases align to TRBD2. CDR1 is LGHDT, CDR2 YNNKEL, per germline (reference sequence). CDR3 length: 14 residues. V lost 4 bases to trimming and J lost 5 bases; unmatched junction nucleotides: 5.

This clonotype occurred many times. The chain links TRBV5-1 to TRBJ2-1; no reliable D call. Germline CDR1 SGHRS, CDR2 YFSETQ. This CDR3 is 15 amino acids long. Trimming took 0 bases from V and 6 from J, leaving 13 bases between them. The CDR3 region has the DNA TGCGCCAGCAGCTTGGGGTGGGTCGGTGTCAATGAGCAGTTCTTC. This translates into CASSLGWVGVNEQFF.